The 8 T cell receptor beta chains in this list originate from one sample, sequenced in a study of post-analysis software for immune sequencing data. Study-wide results and caveats: Patients had higher frequencies than controls of about five TRBV segments, including TRBV5-6, TRBV5-1 and TRBV20-1.

Prepared TCR beta cDNA libraries contained unique molecular identifiers. TCRdb analysed the PCR reads with MiXCR anew, one entry per CDR3 protein. The sample comprises about 770,000 distinct CDR3 sequences, 35% to 55% of which are singletons, and 4% to 5% rests with the top ten. The antigens of these receptors remain unknown. Source material: blood. The receptor set was obtained from a girl between 5 and 17 years old with multiple sclerosis.

The CDR3 nucleotides read TGCGCCAGCAGCTTTGCTAGCGGGAGCACAATCTCCTACGAGCAGTACTTC. Protein: CASSFASGSTISYEQYF. The V gene is TRBV5-1, the J gene TRBJ2-7, with TRBD2 identical over 10 bases. With V trimmed by 2 bases and J by 0 bases, 8 bases remained unmatched. Germline V gene data show CDR1 as SGHRS and CDR2 as YFSETQ. The CDR3 extends over 17 amino acids.

This clonotype was seen a few times. Here the CDR3 reads CASSEVTRETQYF. CDR3 sequence (DNA): TGTGCCAGCAGTGAAGTTACCAGGGAGACCCAGTACTTC. This rearrangement joins TRBV6-1 to TRBJ2-5; D is uncertain. The germline V gene encodes CDR1 MNHNS and CDR2 SASEGT. This CDR3 comprises 13 residues. Between the trimmed V and J ends, which lost 1 base and 5 bases, there was a span of 8 bases.

This clonotype was counted between two and nine times. The chain joins TRBV3-1 to TRBJ2-3, with 9 bases aligning to TRBD1. Germline CDR1 and CDR2: LGHDT and YNNKEL (reference sequence). There are 16 residues in the CDR3. Unmatched junction bases numbered 11, after V lost 3 bases and J lost 7 bases. The chain's CDR3 is CASSQSGTGSSHTQYF. CDR3 DNA: TGTGCCAGCAGCCAGAGCGGGACAGGGTCATCGCATACGCAGTATTTT.

This chain connects TRBV29-1 to TRBJ1-1; D not resolved. Germline V lookup: CDR1 SQVTM, CDR2 ANQGSEA. This CDR3 is 17 amino acids long. Trimming cost V 0 bases and J 5 bases, with 22 bases left between them. CDR3 DNA sequence: TGCAGCGTTGAAGATAAGAGCGGAGAGCCGAGATTTACTGAAGCTTTCTTT. It specifies CSVEDKSGEPRFTEAFF.

This clonotype was seen ten or more times. The chain recombines TRBV7-9 with TRBJ1-1; D is possibly TRBD1 (6 bases). The CDR3 loop spans 16 amino acids. The germline CDR1 and CDR2 sequences are SEHNR and FQNEAQ (reference sequence). Between the trimmed V and J ends, which lost 2 bases and 5 bases, there was a span of 18 bases. Here the CDR3 reads CASSLQGGGAGTEAFF. CDR3 bases: TGTGCCAGCAGCTTACAGGGTGGGGGCGCGGGTACTGAAGCTTTCTTT.

This clonotype showed up just a few times. The chain uses TRBV7-8 and TRBJ2-7; D might be TRBD2 (7 bases). The CDR3 spans 16 residues. Per germline, CDR1 SGHVS and CDR2 FQNEAQ. Trimming took off 7 bases at V and 1 base at J, with 20 bases between the two ends. This CDR3 is CASTPRGGTASYEQYF. CDR3 bases: TGTGCCAGCACTCCTAGGGGGGGGACGGCTTCCTACGAGCAGTACTTC.

This chain links TRBV20-1 with TRBJ2-5; no definite D call. Deletions cut 2 bases from V and 5 bases from J, with 6 bases between. Germline lookup yields CDR1 DFQATT and CDR2 SNEGSKA (reference sequence). CDR3 length: 11 amino acids. CDR3 residues: CSARFRETQYF. The CDR3, as DNA: TGCAGTGCTAGATTCCGTGAGACCCAGTACTTC.

The chain links TRBV6-5 to TRBJ1-1; 8 bases align to TRBD1. The germline gives CDR1 MNHEY, CDR2 SVGAGI. Germline trimming cut 3 bases from V and 4 bases from J; bases unmatched to any gene: 7. The length of the CDR3 is 15 residues. Here the CDR3 DNA reads TGTGCCAGCAGTTATGACAGGGGAGCGGTCACTGAAGCTTTCTTT. This gives the protein CASSYDRGAVTEAFF.